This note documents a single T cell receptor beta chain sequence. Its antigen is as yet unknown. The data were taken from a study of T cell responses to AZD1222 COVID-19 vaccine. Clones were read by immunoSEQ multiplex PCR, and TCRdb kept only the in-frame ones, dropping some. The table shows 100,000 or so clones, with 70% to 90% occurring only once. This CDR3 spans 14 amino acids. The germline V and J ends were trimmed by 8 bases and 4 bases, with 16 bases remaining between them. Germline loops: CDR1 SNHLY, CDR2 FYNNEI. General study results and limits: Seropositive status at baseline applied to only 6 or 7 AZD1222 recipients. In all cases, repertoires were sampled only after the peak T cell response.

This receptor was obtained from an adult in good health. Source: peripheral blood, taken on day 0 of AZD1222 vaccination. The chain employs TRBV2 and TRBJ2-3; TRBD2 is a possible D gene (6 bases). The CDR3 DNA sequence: TGTGCCAGCCGTGCGGGGCAAATCGCAGATACGCAGTATTTT. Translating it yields CASRAGQIADTQYF. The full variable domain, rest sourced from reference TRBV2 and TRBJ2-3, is EPEVTQTPSHQVTQMGQEVILRCVPISNHLYFYWYRQILGQKVEFLVSFYNNEISEKSEIFDDQFSVERPDGSNFTLKIRSTKLEDSAMYFCASRAGQIADTQYFGPGTRLTVL.